These 3 T cell receptor beta chains originate from one sample sequenced in a study of T-cell reconstitution after alpha-beta-depleted transplantation in children. Unique molecular identifiers tagged the TCRbeta library. TCRdb called the PCR reads again in MiXCR, with one record for every CDR3 protein. The sample yields fewer than 550,000 distinct CDR3 sequences, about an eighth seen once. The sequencing used PBMCs, mostly from graft donor cells, collected 180 days after TCRalphabeta/CD19-depleted stem cell transplant. Receptors were obtained from a female patient aged 2-9 years who had a stem cell transplant for aplastic anemia, so the T cells may come from the graft donor.

There are many counts of this clonotype. The CDR3 region has the DNA TGTGCCAGCAGCTTAGAACCGGCAGGGTGGTACGAGCAGTACGTC. Encoded protein: CASSLEPAGWYEQYV. This chain joins TRBV7-2 and TRBJ2-7; a possible D gene is TRBD1 (5 bases). Germline-derived CDR1 and CDR2 are SGHTA and FQGNSA. This CDR3 has 15 residues. V gave up 1 base and J gave up 4 bases, with 14 bases separating them.

V is TRBV5-1 and J is TRBJ2-1; TRBD2 matches at 8 bases. This CDR3 has 16 residues. Germline V gene data show CDR1 as SGHRS and CDR2 as YFSETQ. V dropped 0 bases and J dropped 2; count of bases not matched to a gene: 4. In DNA form, the CDR3 reads TGCGCCAGCAGCTTGGAATTAGCGGGGACCTACAATGAGCAGTTCTTC. Its translation is CASSLELAGTYNEQFF.

This clonotype was counted between two and nine times. The V call is TRBV4-3, the J call TRBJ2-1; 14 bases line up with TRBD2. This CDR3 has 18 amino acids. Germline loops: CDR1 LGHNA, CDR2 YSLEER. J lost 7 bases, V lost 4 bases, and 12 bases had no gene match. The CDR3 reads CASSRINLGLAGVNEQFF. The CDR3 coding sequence is TGCGCCAGCAGCCGCATAAACCTGGGACTAGCGGGAGTGAATGAGCAGTTCTTC.